This T cell receptor beta chain is from a study of blood T cell repertoires in COVID-19. Overall study: Material from acute and convalescent COVID-19 was sourced from the United States, Italy and Spain. T cells, B-cell-depleted T cells, or PBMCs supplied cDNA or gDNA.

This clone was recorded only once. J gave up 5 bases and V 5 bases, and 12 bases lay outside the gene matches. Per the germline V gene, CDR1 is SGHVS and CDR2 is FNYEAQ. The length of the CDR3 is 16 residues. In the original workflow: Estimation of nucleated cell counts was performed using reference gene primer amplification. The protocol was immunoSEQ multiplex PCR, while the TCRdb copy is restricted to in-frame clones and leaves out a portion. The V and J calls and clone size come from that table; D and trimming were worked out from the DNA. Of more than 120,000 clones listed, about 87% are singletons. Which cohort a participant joined came from the clinical history participants gave.

The receptor was derived from a man in his forties or fifties in a cohort exposed to, infected with or recovered from COVID-19 (not recorded which). The chain has TRBV7-6 and TRBJ2-1; 7 bases are a match to TRBD2. Sequences were obtained from PBMCs or T cells enriched from blood (not recorded which). As DNA, the CDR3 is TGTGCCAGCAGCCCGAGACGGACTAGTGCCGACAATGAGCAGTTCTTC. As protein: CASSPRRTSADNEQFF.